Listed here are 3 T cell receptor beta chains from one sample, sequenced in a study of T cell responses to AZD1222 COVID-19 vaccine. Sequencing used immunoSEQ multiplex PCR; TCRdb keeps in-frame clones, though not all of them. The sample yields fewer than 200,000 clones, around nine tenths seen once. Source: peripheral blood, taken 28 days after the second AZD1222 dose. The receptor set was obtained from an adult who received the AZD1222 COVID-19 vaccine.

The CDR3 sequence is CASSFSTSGNLQEQYF. As DNA, the CDR3 is TGTGCCAGCAGCTTTAGCACTAGCGGAAACCTACAGGAGCAGTACTTC. V is TRBV5-6 and J is TRBJ2-7, with 8 bases lining up with TRBD2. The CDR3 extends over 16 amino acids. Trimming took 2 bases from V and 7 from J; bases not matched to a gene: 14. The germline CDR1 and CDR2 sequences are SGHDT and YYEEEE.

The rearrangement uses TRBV7-6 and TRBJ1-1; 8 positions match TRBD1. Germline V gene data show CDR1 as SGHVS and CDR2 as FNYEAQ. The junction had 5 bases not matched to a gene; V was cut back by 1 base and J by 10 bases. The CDR3 has 13 residues. The CDR3 DNA is TGTGCCAGCAGCTTAGGGCAGGGGGCCGGAGCTTTCTTT. Protein: CASSLGQGAGAFF.

Written as DNA, the CDR3 is TGTGCCAGCAGCTTAGGAAGGGTAAGCTCCTACAATGAGCAGTTCTTC. This gives the protein CASSLGRVSSYNEQFF. The chain couples TRBV7-2 to TRBJ2-1; D remains ambiguous. V shed 1 base and J shed 0 bases, with 10 bases lying between them. CDR1 SGHTA and CDR2 FQGNSA come from the germline V gene. There are 16 residues in the CDR3.